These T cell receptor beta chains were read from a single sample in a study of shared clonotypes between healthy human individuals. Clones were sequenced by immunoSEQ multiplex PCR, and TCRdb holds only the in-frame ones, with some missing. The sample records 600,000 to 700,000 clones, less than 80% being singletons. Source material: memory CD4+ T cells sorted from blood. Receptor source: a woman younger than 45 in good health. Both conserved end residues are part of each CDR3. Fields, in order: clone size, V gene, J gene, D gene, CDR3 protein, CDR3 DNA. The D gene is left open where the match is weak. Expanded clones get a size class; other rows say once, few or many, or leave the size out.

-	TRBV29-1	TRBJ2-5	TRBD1	CSARQGQTQYF	TGCAGCGCCCGACAGGGACAGACCCAGTACTTC
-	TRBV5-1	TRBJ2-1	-	CASTEPGRSRVDEQFF	TGCGCCAGCACCGAACCGGGACGCTCACGGGTCGATGAGCAGTTCTTC
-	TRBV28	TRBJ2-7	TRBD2	CASSFRGRALYEQYF	TGTGCCAGCAGTTTTCGAGGGAGGGCCCTCTACGAGCAGTACTTC
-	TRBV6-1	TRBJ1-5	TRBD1	CASSEFGTGYNQPQHF	TGTGCCAGCAGTGAGTTTGGGACAGGATACAATCAGCCCCAGCATTTT
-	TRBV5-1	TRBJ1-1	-	CASSRPGRNTEAFF	TGCGCCAGCAGCCGCCCGGGCAGAAACACTGAAGCTTTCTTT
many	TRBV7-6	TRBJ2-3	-	CASSLYPPPATDSWYTDTQYF	TGTGCCAGCAGCTTATATCCACCCCCGGCTACAGACAGCTGGTACACAGATACGCAGTATTTT
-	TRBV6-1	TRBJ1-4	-	CASSEVWERGKLFF	TGTGCCAGCAGTGAAGTATGGGAGCGGGGGAAACTGTTTTTT
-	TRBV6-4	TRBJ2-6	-	CASSDSGAGANVLTF	TGTGCCAGCAGTGACTCGGGGGCTGGGGCCAACGTCCTGACTTTC
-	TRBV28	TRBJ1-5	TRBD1	CASSGTGEEQPQHF	TGTGCCAGCAGTGGGACAGGGGAGGAACAGCCCCAGCATTTT
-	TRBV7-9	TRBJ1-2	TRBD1	CASRGPSTGNYGYTF	TGTGCCAGCAGGGGACCATCGACAGGGAACTATGGCTACACCTTC
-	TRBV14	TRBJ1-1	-	CASSQVGPGTEAFF	TGTGCCAGCAGCCAAGTGGGACCCGGCACTGAAGCTTTCTTT
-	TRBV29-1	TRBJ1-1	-	CSVDVDRVNTEAFF	TGCAGCGTGGACGTAGACAGAGTGAACACTGAAGCTTTCTTT
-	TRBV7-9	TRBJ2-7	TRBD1	CASSARDRSYEQYF	TGTGCCAGCAGCGCCCGGGACAGGTCCTACGAGCAGTACTTC
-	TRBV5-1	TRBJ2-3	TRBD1	CASSFGDRDRDTQYF	TGCGCCAGCAGCTTTGGGGACAGGGACAGAGATACGCAGTATTTT
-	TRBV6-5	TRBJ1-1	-	CASSYSGWTEAFF	TGTGCCAGCAGTTACTCCGGTTGGACTGAAGCTTTCTTT
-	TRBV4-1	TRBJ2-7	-	CASSQFLIYEQYF	TGCGCCAGCAGCCAATTCTTAATCTACGAGCAGTACTTC
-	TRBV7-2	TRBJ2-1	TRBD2	CASRKAGPDNEQFF	TGTGCCAGCAGAAAAGCGGGGCCCGACAATGAGCAGTTCTTC
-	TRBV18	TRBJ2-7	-	CASASQGQQDEQYF	TGTGCCAGCGCCTCACAAGGACAGCAGGACGAGCAGTACTTC
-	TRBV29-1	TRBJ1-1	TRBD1	CSVETGASVTEAFF	TGCAGCGTCGAGACAGGGGCGAGCGTCACTGAAGCTTTCTTT
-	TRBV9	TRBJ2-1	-	CASSEPPVGGRQFF	TGTGCCAGCAGCGAGCCCCCCGTTGGGGGGAGGCAGTTCTTC
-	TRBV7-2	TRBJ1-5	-	CASSLSLTKGQPQHF	TGTGCCAGCAGCTTATCCCTCACAAAGGGTCAGCCCCAGCATTTT
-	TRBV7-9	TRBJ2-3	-	CASSLVLAGSTDTQYF	TGTGCCAGCAGCTTAGTGCTCGCGGGAAGCACAGATACGCAGTATTTT
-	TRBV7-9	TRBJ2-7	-	CASSQRGVTYEQYF	TGTGCCAGCAGCCAGCGAGGAGTAACCTACGAGCAGTACTTC